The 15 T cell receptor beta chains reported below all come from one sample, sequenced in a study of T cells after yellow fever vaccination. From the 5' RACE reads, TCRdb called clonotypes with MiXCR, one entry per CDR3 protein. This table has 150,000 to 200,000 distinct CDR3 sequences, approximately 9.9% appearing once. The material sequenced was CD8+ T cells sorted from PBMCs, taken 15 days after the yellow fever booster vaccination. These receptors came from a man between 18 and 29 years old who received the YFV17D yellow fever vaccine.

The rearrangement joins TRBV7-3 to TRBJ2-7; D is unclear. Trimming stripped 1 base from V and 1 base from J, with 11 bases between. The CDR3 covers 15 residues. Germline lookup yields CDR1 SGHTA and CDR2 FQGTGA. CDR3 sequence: CASSLIVNGSYEQYF. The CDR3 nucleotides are TGTGCCAGCAGCTTAATTGTAAACGGTTCCTACGAGCAGTACTTC.

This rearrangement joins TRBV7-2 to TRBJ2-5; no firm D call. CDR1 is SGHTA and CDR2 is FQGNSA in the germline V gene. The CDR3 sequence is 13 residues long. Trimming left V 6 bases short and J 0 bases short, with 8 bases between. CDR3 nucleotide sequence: TGTGCCAGCAGGGTCCAGTACCAAGAGACCCAGTACTTC. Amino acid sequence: CASRVQYQETQYF.

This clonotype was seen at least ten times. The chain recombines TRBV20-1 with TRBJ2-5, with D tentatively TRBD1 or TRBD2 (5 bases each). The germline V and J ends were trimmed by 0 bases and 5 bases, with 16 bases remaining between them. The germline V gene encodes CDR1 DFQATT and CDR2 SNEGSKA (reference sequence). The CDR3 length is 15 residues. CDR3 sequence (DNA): TGCAGTGCTAGAGACACGGGACGGCCCGGGGAGACCCAGTACTTC. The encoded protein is CSARDTGRPGETQYF.

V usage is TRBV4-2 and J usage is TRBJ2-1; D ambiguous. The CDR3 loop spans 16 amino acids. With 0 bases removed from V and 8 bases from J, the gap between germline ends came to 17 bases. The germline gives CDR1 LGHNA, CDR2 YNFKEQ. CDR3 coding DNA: TGTGCCAGCAGCCAAGATCGGGCTAGTCGCGCCGATGAGCAGTTCTTC. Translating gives CASSQDRASRADEQFF.

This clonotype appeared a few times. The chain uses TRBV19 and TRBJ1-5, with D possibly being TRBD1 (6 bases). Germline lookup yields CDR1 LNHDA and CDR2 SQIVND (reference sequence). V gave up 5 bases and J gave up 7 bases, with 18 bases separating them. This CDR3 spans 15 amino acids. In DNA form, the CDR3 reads TGTGCCAGTAGTCAACAGGACAGATCGGGGCAGCCCCAGCATTTT. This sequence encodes CASSQQDRSGQPQHF.

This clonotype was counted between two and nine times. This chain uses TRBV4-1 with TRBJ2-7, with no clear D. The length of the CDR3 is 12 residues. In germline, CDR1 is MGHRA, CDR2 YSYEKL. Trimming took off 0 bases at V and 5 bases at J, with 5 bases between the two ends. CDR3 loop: CASSQDHDEQYF. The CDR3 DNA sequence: TGCGCCAGCAGCCAAGATCACGACGAGCAGTACTTC.

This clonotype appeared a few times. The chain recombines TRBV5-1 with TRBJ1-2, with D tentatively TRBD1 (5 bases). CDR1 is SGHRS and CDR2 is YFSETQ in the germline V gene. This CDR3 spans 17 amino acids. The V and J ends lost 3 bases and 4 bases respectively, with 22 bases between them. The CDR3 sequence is CASSYKGDYTPVYGYTF. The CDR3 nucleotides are TGCGCCAGCAGCTATAAAGGGGATTACACCCCAGTCTATGGCTACACCTTC. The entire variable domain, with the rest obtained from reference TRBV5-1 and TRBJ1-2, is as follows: KAGVTQTPRYLIKTRGQQVTLSCSPISGHRSVSWYQQTPGQGLQFLFEYFSETQRNKGNFPGRFSGRQFSNSRSEMNVSTLELGDSALYLCASSYKGDYTPVYGYTFGSGTRLTVV.

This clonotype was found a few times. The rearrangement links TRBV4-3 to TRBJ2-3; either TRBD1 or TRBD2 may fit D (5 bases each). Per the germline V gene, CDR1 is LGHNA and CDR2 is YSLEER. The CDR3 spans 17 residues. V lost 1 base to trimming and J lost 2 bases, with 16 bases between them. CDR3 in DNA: TGCGCCAGCAGCCAAGGCCCGGGACCAACGACCACAGATACGCAGTATTTT. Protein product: CASSQGPGPTTTDTQYF.

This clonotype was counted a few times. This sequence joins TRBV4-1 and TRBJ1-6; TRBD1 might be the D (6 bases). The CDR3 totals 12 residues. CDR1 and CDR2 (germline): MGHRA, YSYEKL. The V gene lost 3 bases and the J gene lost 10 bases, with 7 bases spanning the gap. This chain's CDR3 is CASSQDSSPLHF. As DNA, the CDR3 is TGCGCCAGCAGCCAGGACAGCTCACCCCTCCACTTT.

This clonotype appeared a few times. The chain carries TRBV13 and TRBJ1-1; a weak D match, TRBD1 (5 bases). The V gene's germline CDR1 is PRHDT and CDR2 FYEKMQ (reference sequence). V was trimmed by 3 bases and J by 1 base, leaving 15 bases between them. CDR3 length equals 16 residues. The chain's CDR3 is CASSLEKTRGNTEAFF. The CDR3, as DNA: TGTGCCAGCAGCTTGGAGAAGACGAGGGGGAACACTGAAGCTTTCTTT.

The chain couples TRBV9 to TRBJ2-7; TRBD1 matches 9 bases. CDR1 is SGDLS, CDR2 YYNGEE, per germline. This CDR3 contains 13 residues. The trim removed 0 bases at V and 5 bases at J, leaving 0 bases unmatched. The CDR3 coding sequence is TGTGCCAGCAGCGTAGGACAGGGGGACGAGCAGTACTTC. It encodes CASSVGQGDEQYF.

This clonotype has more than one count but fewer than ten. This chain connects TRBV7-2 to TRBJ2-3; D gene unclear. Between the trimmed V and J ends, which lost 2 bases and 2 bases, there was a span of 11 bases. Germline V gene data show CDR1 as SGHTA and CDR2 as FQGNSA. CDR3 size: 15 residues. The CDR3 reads CASSLNPITTDTQYF. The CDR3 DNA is TGTGCCAGCAGCTTAAACCCAATTACCACAGATACGCAGTATTTT.

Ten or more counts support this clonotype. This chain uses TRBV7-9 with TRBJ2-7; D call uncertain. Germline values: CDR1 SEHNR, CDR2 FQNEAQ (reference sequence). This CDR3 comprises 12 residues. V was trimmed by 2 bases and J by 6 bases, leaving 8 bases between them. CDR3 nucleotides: TGTGCCAGCAGCTTAATCCCCTCCGAGCAGTACTTC. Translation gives CASSLIPSEQYF. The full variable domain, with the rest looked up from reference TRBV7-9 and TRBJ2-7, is DTGVSQNPRHKITKRGQNVTFRCDPISEHNRLYWYRQTLGQGPEFLTYFQNEAQLEKSRLLSDRFSAERPKGSFSTLEIQRTEQGDSAMYLCASSLIPSEQYFGPGTRLTVT.

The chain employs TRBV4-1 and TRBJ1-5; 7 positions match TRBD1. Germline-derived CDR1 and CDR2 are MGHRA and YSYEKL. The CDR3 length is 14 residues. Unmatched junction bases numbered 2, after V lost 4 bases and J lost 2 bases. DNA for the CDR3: TGCGCCAGCAGCCGACAGGGTGGCAATCAGCCCCAGCATTTT. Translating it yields CASSRQGGNQPQHF.

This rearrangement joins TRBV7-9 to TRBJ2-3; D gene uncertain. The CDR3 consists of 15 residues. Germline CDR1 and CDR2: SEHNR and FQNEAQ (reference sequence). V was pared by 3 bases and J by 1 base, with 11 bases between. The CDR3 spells CASSFQVGGTDTQYF. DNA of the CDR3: TGTGCCAGCAGCTTCCAGGTCGGTGGCACAGATACGCAGTATTTT.